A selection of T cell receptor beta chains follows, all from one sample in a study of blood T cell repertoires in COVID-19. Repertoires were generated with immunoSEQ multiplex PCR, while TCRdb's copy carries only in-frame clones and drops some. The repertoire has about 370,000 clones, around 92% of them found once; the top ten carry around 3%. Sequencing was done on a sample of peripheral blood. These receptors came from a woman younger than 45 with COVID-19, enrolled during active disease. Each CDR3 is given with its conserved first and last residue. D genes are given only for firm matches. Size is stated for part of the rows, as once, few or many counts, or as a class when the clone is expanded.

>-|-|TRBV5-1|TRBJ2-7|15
TGCGCCAGCAGCTTGGCGCCAGACAGAGACCACGAGCAGTACTTC
CASSLAPDRDHEQYF
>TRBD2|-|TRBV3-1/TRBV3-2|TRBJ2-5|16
TGTGCCAGCAGCCAAGGGACTAGCGGGAGCCAAGAGACCCAGTACTTC
CASSQGTSGSQETQYF
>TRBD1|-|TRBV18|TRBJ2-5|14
TGTGCCAGCTCACCTCCCGGGACAGAAGAGACCCAGTACTTC
CASSPPGTEETQYF
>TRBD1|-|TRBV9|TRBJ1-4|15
TGTGCCAGCAGCCCCTCGACAGGGGGAAATGAAAAACTGTTTTTT
CASSPSTGGNEKLFF
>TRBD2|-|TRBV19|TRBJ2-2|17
TGTGCCAGTAGGGCTAGCGGGAGCCCAACGAACACCGGGGAGCTGTTTTTT
CASRASGSPTNTGELFF
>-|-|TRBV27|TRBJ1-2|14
TGTGCCAGCAGTTTACACGACAGATCTAATGGCTACACCTTC
CASSLHDRSNGYTF
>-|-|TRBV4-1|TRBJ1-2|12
TGCGCCAGCAGCCAAGATTGGAGGAGCTACACCTTC
CASSQDWRSYTF
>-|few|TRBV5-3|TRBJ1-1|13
TGTGCCAGAAGGAAGGAGACGAACACTGAAGCTTTCTTT
CARRKETNTEAFF
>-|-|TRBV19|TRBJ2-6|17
TGTGCCAGTAGTATAGGGGCCCCCGGCTCTGGGGCCAACGTCCTGACTTTC
CASSIGAPGSGANVLTF
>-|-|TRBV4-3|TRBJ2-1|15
TGCGCCAGCAGCCAAGCCCGCCGCGGGGACAATGAGCAGTTCTTC
CASSQARRGDNEQFF
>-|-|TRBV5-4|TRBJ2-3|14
TGTGCCAGCAGCTTTCCTCTTAGCACAGATACGCAGTATTTT
CASSFPLSTDTQYF